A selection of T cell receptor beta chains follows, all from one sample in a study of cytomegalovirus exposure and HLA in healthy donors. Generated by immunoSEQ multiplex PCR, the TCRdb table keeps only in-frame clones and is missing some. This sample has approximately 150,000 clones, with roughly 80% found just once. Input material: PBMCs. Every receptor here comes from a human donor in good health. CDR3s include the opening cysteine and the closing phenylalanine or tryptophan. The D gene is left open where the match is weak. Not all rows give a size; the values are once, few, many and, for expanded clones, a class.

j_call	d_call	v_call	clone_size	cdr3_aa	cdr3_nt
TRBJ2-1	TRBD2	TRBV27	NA	CASSLAGGVWFQFF	TGTGCCAGCAGTCTAGCGGGGGGCGTCTGGTTTCAGTTCTTC
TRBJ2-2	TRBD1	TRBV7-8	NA	CASSFFSDRGIADTGELFF	TGTGCCAGCAGCTTCTTCTCGGACAGGGGGATCGCTGACACCGGGGAGCTGTTTTTT
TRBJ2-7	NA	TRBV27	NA	CASRPGGQLGYEQYF	TGTGCCAGCAGGCCCGGGGGACAGCTAGGCTACGAGCAGTACTTC
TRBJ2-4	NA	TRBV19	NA	CASSITVGDSLVNIQYF	TGTGCCAGTAGTATAACGGTAGGGGATTCGCTTGTGAACATTCAGTACTTC
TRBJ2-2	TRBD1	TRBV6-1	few	CASSMGQGKWELFF	TGTGCCAGCAGTATGGGACAGGGAAAGTGGGAGCTGTTTTTT
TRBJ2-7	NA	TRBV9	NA	CASSVTVTSYEQYF	TGTGCCAGCAGCGTAACAGTGACCTCCTACGAGCAGTACTTC
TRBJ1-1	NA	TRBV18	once	CASSRTANTEAFF	TGTGCCAGCTCAAGGACAGCGAACACTGAAGCTTTCTTT
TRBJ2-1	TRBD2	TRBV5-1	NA	CASSWLTSGHNEQFF	TGCGCCAGCAGCTGGCTGACTAGCGGGCACAATGAGCAGTTCTTC
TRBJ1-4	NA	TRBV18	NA	CASSPSSRSTNEKLFF	TGTGCCAGCTCACCTTCCAGCAGGTCAACTAATGAAAAACTGTTTTTT
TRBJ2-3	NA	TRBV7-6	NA	CASSLAGGWTDTQYF	TGTGCCAGCAGCTTAGCGGGAGGATGGACAGATACGCAGTATTTT
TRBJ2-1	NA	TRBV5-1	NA	CASSFDSSNEQFF	TGCGCCAGCAGCTTCGACTCGTCCAATGAGCAGTTCTTC
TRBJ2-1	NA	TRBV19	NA	CASTVSLVANEQFF	TGTGCCAGTACGGTGAGTTTGGTCGCGAATGAGCAGTTCTTC
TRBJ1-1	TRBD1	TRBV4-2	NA	CASSQDRDRDTEAFF	TGTGCCAGCAGCCAAGATCGTGACAGGGACACTGAAGCTTTCTTT
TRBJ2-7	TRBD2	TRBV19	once	CASKGAGTKGYEQYF	TGTGCCAGTAAGGGCGCCGGGACTAAAGGCTACGAGCAGTACTTC
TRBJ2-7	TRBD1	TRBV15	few	CATSTPTGRSYEQYF	TGTGCCACCAGCACCCCGACAGGGCGCTCCTACGAGCAGTACTTC
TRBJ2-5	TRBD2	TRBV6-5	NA	CASSYGGGQQETQYF	TGTGCCAGCAGTTACGGCGGGGGGCAACAAGAGACCCAGTACTTC